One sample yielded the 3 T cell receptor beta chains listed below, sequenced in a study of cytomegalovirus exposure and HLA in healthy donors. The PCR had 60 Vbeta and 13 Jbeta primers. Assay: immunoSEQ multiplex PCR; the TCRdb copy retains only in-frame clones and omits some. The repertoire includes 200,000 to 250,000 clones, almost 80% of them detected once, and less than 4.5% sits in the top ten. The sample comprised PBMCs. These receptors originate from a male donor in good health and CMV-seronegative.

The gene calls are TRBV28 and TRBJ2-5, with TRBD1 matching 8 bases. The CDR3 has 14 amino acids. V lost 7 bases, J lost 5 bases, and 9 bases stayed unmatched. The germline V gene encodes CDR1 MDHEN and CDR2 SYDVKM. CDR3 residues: CASIRAGGIETQYF. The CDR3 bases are TGTGCCAGCATTAGAGCAGGGGGCATCGAGACCCAGTACTTC.

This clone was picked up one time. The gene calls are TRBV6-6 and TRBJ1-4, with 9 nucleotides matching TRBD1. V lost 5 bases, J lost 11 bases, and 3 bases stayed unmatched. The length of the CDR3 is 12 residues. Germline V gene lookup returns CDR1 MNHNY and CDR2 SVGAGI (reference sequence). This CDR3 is CASSGQGKKLFF. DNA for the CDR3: TGTGCCAGCAGTGGACAGGGGAAGAAACTGTTTTTT.

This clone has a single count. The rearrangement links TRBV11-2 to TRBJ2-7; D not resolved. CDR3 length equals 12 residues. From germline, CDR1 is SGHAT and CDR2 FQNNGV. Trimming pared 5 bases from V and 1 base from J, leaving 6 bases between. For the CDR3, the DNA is TGTGCCAGCAGCCTGACTTCCTACGAGCAGTACTTC. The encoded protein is CASSLTSYEQYF. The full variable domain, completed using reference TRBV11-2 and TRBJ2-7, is EAGVAQSPRYKIIEKRQSVAFWCNPISGHATLYWYQQILGQGPKLLIQFQNNGVVDDSQLPKDRFSAERLKGVDSTLKIQPAKLEDSAVYLCASSLTSYEQYFGPGTRLTVT.